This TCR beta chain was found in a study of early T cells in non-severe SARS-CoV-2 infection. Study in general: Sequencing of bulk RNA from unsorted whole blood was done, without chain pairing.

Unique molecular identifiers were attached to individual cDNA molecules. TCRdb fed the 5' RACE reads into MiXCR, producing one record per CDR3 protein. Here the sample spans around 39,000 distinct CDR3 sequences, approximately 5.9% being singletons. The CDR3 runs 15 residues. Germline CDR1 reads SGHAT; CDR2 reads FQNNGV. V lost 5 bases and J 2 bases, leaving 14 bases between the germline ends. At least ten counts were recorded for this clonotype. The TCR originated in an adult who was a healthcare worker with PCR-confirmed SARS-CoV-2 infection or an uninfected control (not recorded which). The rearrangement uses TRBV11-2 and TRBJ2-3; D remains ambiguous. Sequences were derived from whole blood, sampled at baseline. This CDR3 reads CASSQSPFPTDTQYF. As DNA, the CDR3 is TGTGCCAGCAGCCAATCTCCTTTTCCCACAGATACGCAGTATTTT.